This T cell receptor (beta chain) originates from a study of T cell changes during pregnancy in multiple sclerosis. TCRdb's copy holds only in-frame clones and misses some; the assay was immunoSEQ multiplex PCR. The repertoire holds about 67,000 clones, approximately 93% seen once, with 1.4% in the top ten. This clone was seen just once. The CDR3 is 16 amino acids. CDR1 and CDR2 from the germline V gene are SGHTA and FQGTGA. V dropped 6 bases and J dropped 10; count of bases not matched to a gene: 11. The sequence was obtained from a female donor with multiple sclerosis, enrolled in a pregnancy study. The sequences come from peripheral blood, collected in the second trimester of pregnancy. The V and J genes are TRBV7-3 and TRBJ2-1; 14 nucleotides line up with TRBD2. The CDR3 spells CASSSGLAGGRKEQFF. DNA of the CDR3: TGTGCCAGCAGTTCCGGACTAGCGGGGGGTAGAAAAGAGCAGTTCTTC.